This record looks at one T cell receptor (beta chain) sequence and its context. The data were taken from a study of blood T cell repertoires in COVID-19. Only in-frame clones appear in the TCRdb table, and some are missing; sequencing was by immunoSEQ multiplex PCR. This sample has roughly 63,000 clones, with 90% found just once. In germline, CDR1 is KGHDR, CDR2 SFDVKD. V was pared by 3 bases and J by 5 bases, with 10 bases of the junction left unmatched. The CDR3 consists of 18 residues. The receptor was derived from a man between 60 and 75 years old with acute or convalescent COVID-19. The rearrangement joins TRBV24-1 to TRBJ2-3; 13 bases are a match to TRBD2. Sample: peripheral blood. The CDR3 bases are TGTGCCACCAGTGATCCTCTCTGGACTAGCGGGAGACAAGATACGCAGTATTTT. It encodes CATSDPLWTSGRQDTQYF.